A single sample is the source of the 5 T cell receptor beta chains below, sequenced in a study of identifying expanded T cells in peripheral blood. The protocol was immunoSEQ multiplex PCR, while the TCRdb copy is restricted to in-frame clones and leaves out a portion. The table lists about 130,000 clones, approximately 86% of them singletons. The source material was blood. The receptor source for this set is a person aged 18 to 75 in good health.

This chain links TRBV11-2 with TRBJ2-4; tentatively, D is TRBD1 or TRBD2 (6 bases each). The ends were cut back, 1 base at V and 1 base at J, with 14 bases in the middle. The length of the CDR3 is 17 residues. Germline lookup yields CDR1 SGHAT and CDR2 FQNNGV. The CDR3 protein is CASSLGLGGPAKNIQYF. The CDR3 nucleotides read TGTGCCAGCAGCTTAGGGCTGGGGGGCCCGGCCAAAAACATTCAGTACTTC.

V gene TRBV7-8 combines with J gene TRBJ1-1; tentative D call: TRBD1 (5 bases). The CDR3 extends over 16 amino acids. The V and J ends lost 3 bases and 1 base respectively, with 15 bases between them. Germline V CDR1 and CDR2: SGHVS, FQNEAQ. CDR3 nucleotide sequence: TGTGCCAGCAGCTTGAAGGGTGGGGGACCGAACACTGAAGCTTTCTTT. Translation: CASSLKGGGPNTEAFF.

This sequence joins TRBV6-6 and TRBJ2-1; TRBD1 might be the D (6 bases). Between the trimmed V and J ends, which lost 9 bases and 7 bases, there was a span of 22 bases. CDR3 size: 15 residues. Germline values: CDR1 MNHNY, CDR2 SVGAGI (reference sequence). The CDR3 sequence is CASSSGHRAINEQFF. For the CDR3, the DNA is TGTGCCAGTTCGTCGGGACATCGGGCGATAAATGAGCAGTTCTTC.

The chain carries TRBV5-6 and TRBJ1-1; perhaps TRBD1 as D (5 bases). V lost 3 bases and J lost 1, with 7 bases in between. The CDR3 contains 13 residues. The germline V gene has CDR1 SGHDT and CDR2 YYEEEE. CDR3 in DNA: TGTGCCAGCAGCTACACAGGGAACACTGAAGCTTTCTTT. Encoded protein: CASSYTGNTEAFF.

The chain recombines TRBV21-1 with TRBJ2-7; the table's D gene call, TRBD2, was not cross checked with the DNA. TRBV21-1 is a pseudogene segment. This CDR3 has 14 residues. The CDR3 DNA follows: TGTGCCAGCAGCAAAGGGGGGGGGACCTACGAGCAGTACTTC. Translating gives CASSKGGGTYEQYF.